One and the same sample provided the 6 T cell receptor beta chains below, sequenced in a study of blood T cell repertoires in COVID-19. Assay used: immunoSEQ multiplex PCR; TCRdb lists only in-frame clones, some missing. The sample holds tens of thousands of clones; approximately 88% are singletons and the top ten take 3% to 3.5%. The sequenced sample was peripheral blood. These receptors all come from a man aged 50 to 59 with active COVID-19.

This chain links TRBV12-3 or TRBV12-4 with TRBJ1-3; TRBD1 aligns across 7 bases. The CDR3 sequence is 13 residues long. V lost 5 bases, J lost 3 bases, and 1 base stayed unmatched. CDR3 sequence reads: CASSRGHGNTIYF. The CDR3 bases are TGTGCCAGCAGTAGGGGGCATGGAAACACCATATATTTT.

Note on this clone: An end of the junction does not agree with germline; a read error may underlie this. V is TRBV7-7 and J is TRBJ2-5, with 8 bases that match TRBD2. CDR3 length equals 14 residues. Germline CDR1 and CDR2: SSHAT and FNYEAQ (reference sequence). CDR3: CASSHGLAGETQYF. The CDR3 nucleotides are TGTGCTAGCAGCCACGGACTAGCTGGGGAGACCCAGTACTTC.

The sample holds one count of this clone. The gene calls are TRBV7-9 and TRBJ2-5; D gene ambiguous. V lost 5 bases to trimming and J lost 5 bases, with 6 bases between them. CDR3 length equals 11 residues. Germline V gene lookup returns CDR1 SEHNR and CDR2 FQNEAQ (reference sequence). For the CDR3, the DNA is TGTGCCAGCAGCCTACTCGAGACCCAGTACTTC. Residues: CASSLLETQYF.

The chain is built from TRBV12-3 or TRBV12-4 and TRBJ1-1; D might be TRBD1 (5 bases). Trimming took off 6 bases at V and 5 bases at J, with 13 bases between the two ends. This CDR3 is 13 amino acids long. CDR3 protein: CASSPSPGTEAFF. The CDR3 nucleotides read TGTGCCAGCAGCCCTTCTCCAGGGACTGAAGCTTTCTTT.

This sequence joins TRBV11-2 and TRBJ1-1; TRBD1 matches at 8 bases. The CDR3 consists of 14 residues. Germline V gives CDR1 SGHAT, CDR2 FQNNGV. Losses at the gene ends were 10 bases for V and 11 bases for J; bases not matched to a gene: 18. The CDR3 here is CATTRQGQKFRAFF. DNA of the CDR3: TGTGCCACTACCCGACAGGGGCAAAAGTTTAGGGCTTTCTTT.

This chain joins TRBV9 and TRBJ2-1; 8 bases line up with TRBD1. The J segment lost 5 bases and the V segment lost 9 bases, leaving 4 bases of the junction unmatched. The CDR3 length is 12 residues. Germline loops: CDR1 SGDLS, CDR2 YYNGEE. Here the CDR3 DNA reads TGTGCCACCAGGGGGCGGCACAATGAGCAGTTCTTC. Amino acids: CATRGRHNEQFF.